Listed below are T cell receptor beta chains from one sample, sequenced in a study of lymphopenia after photon versus proton radiotherapy. The protocol was immunoSEQ multiplex PCR, while the TCRdb copy is restricted to in-frame clones and leaves out a portion. The sample shows 55,000 to 70,000 clones, about 89% of them seen only once. The material sequenced was peripheral blood, taken from a patient treated with proton-based radiotherapy. The source is an elderly man with esophageal cancer. CDR3s include the opening cysteine and the closing phenylalanine or tryptophan. Each record gives: J gene, V gene, CDR3 protein.

TRBJ2-2	TRBV5-1	CASSPGQNTGELFF
TRBJ2-7	TRBV7-9	CASSLTVGGRYEQYF
TRBJ2-2	TRBV5-5	CASSVQLTGELFF
TRBJ2-7	TRBV6-1	CASSARYYEQYF
TRBJ1-1	TRBV7-3	CASSTPGTEAFF
TRBJ2-5	TRBV7-2	CASSLVAGTVETQYF
TRBJ1-2	TRBV7-2	CASSSYGPNYGYTF
TRBJ2-6	TRBV27	CASSLRSVDFSSSGANVLTF
TRBJ1-1	TRBV11-2	CASSLGVVTEAFF
TRBJ2-3	TRBV7-3	CASSPNPGHTPPTDTQYF
TRBJ1-2	TRBV7-2	CASSFPRDTLNYGYTF
TRBJ2-7	TRBV7-2	CASSFLGTSSEQYF
TRBJ2-7	TRBV9	CASSVEDGLEQYF
TRBJ2-5	TRBV7-8	CASSSTGGKGETQYF
TRBJ2-5	TRBV14	CASSQGDRLQETQYF
TRBJ1-5	TRBV7-9	CASSSTGSGLQPQHF
TRBJ2-1	TRBV5-8	CASTPRVGGRVAGEQFF
TRBJ2-5	TRBV15	CATSRGGTSGQETQYF
TRBJ1-4	TRBV18	CASSQGQGPILEKLFF
TRBJ2-6	TRBV4-3	CASSRGTGANVLTF
TRBJ1-6	TRBV27	CASSWVGGSYSPLHF
TRBJ2-5	TRBV11-1	CASSLDEATQTQYF
TRBJ2-3	TRBV30	CAWIVAGRTDTQYF
TRBJ2-7	TRBV10-3	CAISESWEQYF
TRBJ1-5	TRBV5-1	CASSVTGNQPQHF
TRBJ2-1	TRBV4-3	CASSQVASGRYEQFF
TRBJ2-3	TRBV4-2	CASSPWRGGSTDTQYF
TRBJ2-7	TRBV10-1	CASSESAGGPYEQYF
TRBJ2-3	TRBV18	CASSGRGPSTDTQYF
TRBJ1-1	TRBV12-5	CASGLVPTEAFF